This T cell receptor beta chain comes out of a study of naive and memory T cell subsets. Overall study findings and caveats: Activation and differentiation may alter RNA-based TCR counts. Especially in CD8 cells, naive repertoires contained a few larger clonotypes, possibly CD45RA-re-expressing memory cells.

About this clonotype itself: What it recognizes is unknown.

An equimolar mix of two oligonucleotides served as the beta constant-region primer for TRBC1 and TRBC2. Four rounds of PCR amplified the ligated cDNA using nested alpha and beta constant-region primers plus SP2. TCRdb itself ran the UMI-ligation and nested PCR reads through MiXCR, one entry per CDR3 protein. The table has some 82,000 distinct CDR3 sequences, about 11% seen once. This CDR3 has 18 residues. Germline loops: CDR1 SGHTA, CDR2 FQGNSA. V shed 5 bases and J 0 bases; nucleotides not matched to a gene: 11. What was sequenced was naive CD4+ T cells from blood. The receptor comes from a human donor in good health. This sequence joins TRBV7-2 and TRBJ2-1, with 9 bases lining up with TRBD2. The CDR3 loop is CASSPKALAGSSYNEQFF. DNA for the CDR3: TGTGCCAGCAGCCCCAAGGCCCTAGCGGGGAGCTCCTACAATGAGCAGTTCTTC. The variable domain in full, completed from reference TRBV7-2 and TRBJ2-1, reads GAGVSQSPSNKVTEKGKDVELRCDPISGHTALYWYRQSLGQGLEFLIYFQGNSAPDKSGLPSDRFSAERTGGSVSTLTIQRTQQEDSAVYLCASSPKALAGSSYNEQFFGPGTRLTVL.